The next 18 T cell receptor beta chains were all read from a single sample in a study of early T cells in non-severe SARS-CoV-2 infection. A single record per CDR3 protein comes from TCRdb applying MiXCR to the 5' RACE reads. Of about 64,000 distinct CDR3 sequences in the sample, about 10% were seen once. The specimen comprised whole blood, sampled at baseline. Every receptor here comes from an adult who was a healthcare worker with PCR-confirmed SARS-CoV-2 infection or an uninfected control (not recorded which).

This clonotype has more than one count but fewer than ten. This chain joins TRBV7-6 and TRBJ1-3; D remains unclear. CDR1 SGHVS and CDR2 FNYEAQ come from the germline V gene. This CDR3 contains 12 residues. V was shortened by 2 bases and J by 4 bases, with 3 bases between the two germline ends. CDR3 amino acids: CASSLNGNTIYF. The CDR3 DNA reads TGTGCCAGCAGCTTAAACGGAAACACCATATATTTT.

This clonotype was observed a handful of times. CDR3 DNA sequence: TGCAGTGCCGGGACTAGCGGATACGAGCAGTACTTC. Amino acid sequence: CSAGTSGYEQYF. The chain joins TRBV20-1 to TRBJ2-7, with 11 bases that match TRBD2. Looked up from germline, CDR1 is DFQATT and CDR2 is SNEGSKA (reference sequence). V dropped 6 bases and J dropped 4; count of bases not matched to a gene: 2. CDR3 size: 12 residues.

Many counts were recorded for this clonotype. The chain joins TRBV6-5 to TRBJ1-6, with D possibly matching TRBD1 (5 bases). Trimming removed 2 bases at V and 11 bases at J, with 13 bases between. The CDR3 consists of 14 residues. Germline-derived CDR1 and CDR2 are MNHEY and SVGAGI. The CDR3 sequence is CASSYGPGWTPLHF. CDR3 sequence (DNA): TGTGCCAGCAGTTACGGGCCAGGGTGGACACCCCTCCACTTT.

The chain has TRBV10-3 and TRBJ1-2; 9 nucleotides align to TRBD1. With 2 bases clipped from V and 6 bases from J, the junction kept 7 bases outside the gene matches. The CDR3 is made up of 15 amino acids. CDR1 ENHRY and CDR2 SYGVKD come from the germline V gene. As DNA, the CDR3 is TGTGCCATCAGTGAGCCGAGACAGGGGGAGGATGGCTACACCTTC. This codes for CAISEPRQGEDGYTF.

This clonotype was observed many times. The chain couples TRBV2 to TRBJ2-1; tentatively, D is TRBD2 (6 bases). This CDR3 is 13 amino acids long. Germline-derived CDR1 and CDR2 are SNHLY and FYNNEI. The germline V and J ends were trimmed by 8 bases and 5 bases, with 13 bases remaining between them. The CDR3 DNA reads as TGTGCCAGCCGGCTAGCGTCTAACAATGAGCAGTTCTTC. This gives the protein CASRLASNNEQFF.

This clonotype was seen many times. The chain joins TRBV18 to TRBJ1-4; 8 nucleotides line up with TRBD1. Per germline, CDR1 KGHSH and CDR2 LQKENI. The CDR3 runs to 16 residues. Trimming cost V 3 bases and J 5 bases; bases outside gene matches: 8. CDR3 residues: CASSPRGQGLNEKLFF. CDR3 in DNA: TGTGCCAGCTCACCCCGCGGACAGGGATTAAATGAAAAACTGTTTTTT.

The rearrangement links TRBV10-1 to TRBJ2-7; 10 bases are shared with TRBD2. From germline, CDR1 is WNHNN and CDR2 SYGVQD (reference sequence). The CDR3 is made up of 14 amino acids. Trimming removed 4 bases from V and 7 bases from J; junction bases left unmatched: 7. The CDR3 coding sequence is TGCGCCAGCAGTGCAAGCGGGAGGGCCCGAGAGCAGTACTTC. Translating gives CASSASGRAREQYF.

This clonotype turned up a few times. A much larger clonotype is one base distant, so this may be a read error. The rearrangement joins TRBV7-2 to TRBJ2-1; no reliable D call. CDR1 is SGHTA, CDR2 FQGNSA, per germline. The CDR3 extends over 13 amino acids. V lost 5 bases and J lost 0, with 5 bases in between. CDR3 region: CASSPPSYNEQFF. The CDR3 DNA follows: TGTGCCAGCAGCCCCCCCTCCTACAATGAGCAGTTCTTC.

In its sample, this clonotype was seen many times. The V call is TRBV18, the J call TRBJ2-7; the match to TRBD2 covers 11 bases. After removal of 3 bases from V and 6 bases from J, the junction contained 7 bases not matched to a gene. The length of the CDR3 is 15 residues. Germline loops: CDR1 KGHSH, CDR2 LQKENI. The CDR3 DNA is TGTGCCAGCTCACCCCTGGGGCTAGCGGGAGGCGAGCAGTACTTC. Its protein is CASSPLGLAGGEQYF.

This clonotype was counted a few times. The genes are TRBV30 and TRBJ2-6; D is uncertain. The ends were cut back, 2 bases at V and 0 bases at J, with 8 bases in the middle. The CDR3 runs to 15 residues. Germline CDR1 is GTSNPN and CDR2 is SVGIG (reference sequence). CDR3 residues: CAWSLGNSGANVLTF. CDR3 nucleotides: TGTGCCTGGAGTCTGGGAAACTCTGGGGCCAACGTCCTGACTTTC. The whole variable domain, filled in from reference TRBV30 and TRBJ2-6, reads SQTIHQWPATLVQPVGSPLSLECTVEGTSNPNLYWYRQAAGRGLQLLFYSVGIGQISSEVPQNLSASRPQDRQFILSSKKLLLSDSGFYLCAWSLGNSGANVLTFGAGSRLTVL.

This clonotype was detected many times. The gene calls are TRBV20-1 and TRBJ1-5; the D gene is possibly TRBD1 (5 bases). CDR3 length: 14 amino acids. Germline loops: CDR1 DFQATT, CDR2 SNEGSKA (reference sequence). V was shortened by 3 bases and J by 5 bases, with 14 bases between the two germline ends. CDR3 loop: CSARGLQGHQPQHF. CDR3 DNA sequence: TGCAGTGCTAGGGGCCTTCAGGGTCATCAGCCCCAGCATTTT.

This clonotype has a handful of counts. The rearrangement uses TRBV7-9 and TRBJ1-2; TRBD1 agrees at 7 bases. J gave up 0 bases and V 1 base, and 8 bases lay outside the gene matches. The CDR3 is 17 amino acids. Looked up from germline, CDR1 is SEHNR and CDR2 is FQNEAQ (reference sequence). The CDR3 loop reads CASSLGLGQAANYGYTF. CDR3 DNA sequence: TGTGCCAGCAGCTTAGGGCTCGGACAGGCAGCTAACTATGGCTACACCTTC. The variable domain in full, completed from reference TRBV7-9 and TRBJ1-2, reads DTGVSQNPRHKITKRGQNVTFRCDPISEHNRLYWYRQTLGQGPEFLTYFQNEAQLEKSRLLSDRFSAERPKGSFSTLEIQRTEQGDSAMYLCASSLGLGQAANYGYTFGSGTRLTVV.

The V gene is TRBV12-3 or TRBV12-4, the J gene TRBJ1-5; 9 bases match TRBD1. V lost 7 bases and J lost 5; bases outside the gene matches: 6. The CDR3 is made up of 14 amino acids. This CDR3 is CASTTDRGDQPQHF. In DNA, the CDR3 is TGTGCCAGCACAACGGACAGGGGTGATCAGCCCCAGCATTTT.

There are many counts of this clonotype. CDR3 sequence reads: CATSDLGARAPPGELFF. CDR3 nucleotides: TGTGCCACCAGTGATTTAGGAGCCCGAGCCCCCCCCGGGGAGCTGTTTTTT. The genes are TRBV24-1 and TRBJ2-2; D remains ambiguous. V was shortened by 1 base and J by 6 bases, with 17 bases between the two germline ends. Germline V gene data show CDR1 as KGHDR and CDR2 as SFDVKD. This CDR3 comprises 17 residues.

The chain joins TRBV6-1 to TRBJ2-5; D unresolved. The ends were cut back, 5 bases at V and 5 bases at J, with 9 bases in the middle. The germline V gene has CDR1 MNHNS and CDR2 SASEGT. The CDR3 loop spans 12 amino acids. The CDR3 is CASSQSWETQYF. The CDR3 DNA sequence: TGTGCCAGCAGTCAAAGCTGGGAGACCCAGTACTTC.

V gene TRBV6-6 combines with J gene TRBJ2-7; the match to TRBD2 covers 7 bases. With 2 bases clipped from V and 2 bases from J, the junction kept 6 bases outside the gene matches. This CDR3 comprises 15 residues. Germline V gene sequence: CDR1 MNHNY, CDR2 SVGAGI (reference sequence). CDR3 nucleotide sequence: TGTGCCAGCAGTTACAGCGGGGCCCACACCTACGAGCAGTACTTC. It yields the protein CASSYSGAHTYEQYF.

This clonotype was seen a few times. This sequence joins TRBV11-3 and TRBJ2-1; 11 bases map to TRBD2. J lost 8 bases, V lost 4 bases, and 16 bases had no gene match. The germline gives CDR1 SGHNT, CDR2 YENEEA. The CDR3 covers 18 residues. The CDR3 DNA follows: TGTGCCAGCAGCTCCCCAAAGGACGGGACTAGCGGTACAGATGAGCAGTTCTTC. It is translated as CASSSPKDGTSGTDEQFF.

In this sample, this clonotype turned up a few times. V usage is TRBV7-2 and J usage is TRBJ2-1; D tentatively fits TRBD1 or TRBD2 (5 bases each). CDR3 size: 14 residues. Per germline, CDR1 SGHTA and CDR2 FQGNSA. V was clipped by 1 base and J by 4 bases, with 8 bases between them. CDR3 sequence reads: CASSLGGIYNEQFF. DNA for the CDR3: TGTGCCAGCAGCTTAGGGGGGATATACAATGAGCAGTTCTTC.